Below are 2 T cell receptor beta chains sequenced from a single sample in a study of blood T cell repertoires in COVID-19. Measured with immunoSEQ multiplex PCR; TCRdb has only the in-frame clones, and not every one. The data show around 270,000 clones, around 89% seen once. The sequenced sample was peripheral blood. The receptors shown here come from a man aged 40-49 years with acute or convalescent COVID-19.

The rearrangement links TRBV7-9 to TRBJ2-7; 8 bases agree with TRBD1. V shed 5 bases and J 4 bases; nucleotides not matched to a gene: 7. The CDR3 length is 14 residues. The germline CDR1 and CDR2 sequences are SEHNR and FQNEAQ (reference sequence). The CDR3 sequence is CASSLPGQEYEQYF. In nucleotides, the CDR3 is TGTGCCAGCAGCCTTCCGGGACAGGAATACGAGCAGTACTTC.

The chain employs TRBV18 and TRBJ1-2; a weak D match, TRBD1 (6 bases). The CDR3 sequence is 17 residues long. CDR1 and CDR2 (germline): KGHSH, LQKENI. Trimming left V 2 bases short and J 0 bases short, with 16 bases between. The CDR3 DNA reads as TGTGCCAGCTCACCAGTACGGGGGGCCGAATCTAACTATGGCTACACCTTC. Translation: CASSPVRGAESNYGYTF.